One sample yielded the 28 T cell receptor beta chains listed below, sequenced in a study of CD8+CD57+ T cells in acquired aplastic anemia. By flow cytometry, patients selected for sequencing had shown an expansion of CD8+CD57+ cells. CDR3 and TCR beta VDJ profiling relied on a genomic DNA template. Via MiXCR, TCRdb re-called the reads, giving one row per CDR3 protein. Of 150,000 to 200,000 distinct CDR3 sequences in the sample, under 55% were seen once. Sequencing was performed on sorted CD4+, CD8+, or CD8+CD57+ T cells (not recorded which) from PBMCs. All receptors derive from a human donor with aplastic anemia.

J is TRBJ1-2 and V is TRBV3-1; TRBD1 is a possible D gene (5 bases). Trimming stripped 1 base from V and 5 bases from J, with 17 bases between. CDR3 length equals 16 residues. Germline V CDR1 and CDR2: LGHDT, YNNKEL (reference sequence). The CDR3 is CASSQGFGGEGYGYTF. DNA of the CDR3: TGTGCCAGCAGCCAAGGCTTCGGAGGGGAGGGATATGGCTACACCTTC. The full variable domain, rest sourced from reference TRBV3-1 and TRBJ1-2, is DTAVSQTPKYLVTQMGNDKSIKCEQNLGHDTMYWYKQDSKKFLKIMFSYNNKELIINETVPNRFSPKSPDKAHLNLHINSLELGDSAVYFCASSQGFGGEGYGYTFGSGTRLTVV.

The V gene is TRBV2, the J gene TRBJ2-7; D tentatively fits TRBD1 or TRBD2 (5 bases each). The germline V gene has CDR1 SNHLY and CDR2 FYNNEI. V was clipped by 6 bases and J by 11 bases, with 17 bases between them. CDR3 length: 12 amino acids. This CDR3 is CASSSRDPREYF. The CDR3 DNA follows: TGTGCCAGCAGCAGCCGGGACCCCCGGGAGTACTTC.

This chain uses TRBV10-3 with TRBJ2-3; D ambiguous. This CDR3 is 13 amino acids long. The germline V gene has CDR1 ENHRY and CDR2 SYGVKD. V was pared by 0 bases and J by 6 bases, with 7 bases between. The CDR3 spells CAISESGLDTQYF. The CDR3 bases are TGTGCCATCAGTGAGTCAGGGTTGGATACGCAGTATTTT.

This clonotype has ten or more counts. V usage is TRBV12-3 or TRBV12-4 and J usage is TRBJ1-1; D gene uncertain. Trimming pared 3 bases from V and 4 bases from J, leaving 9 bases between. The CDR3 loop spans 13 amino acids. CDR3 nucleotide sequence: TGTGCCAGCAGTTTTAGTGGTCTCACTGAAGCTTTCTTT. Amino acid sequence: CASSFSGLTEAFF.

This clonotype has at least ten counts. V usage is TRBV20-1 and J usage is TRBJ2-7, with TRBD2 identical over 13 bases. V lost 0 bases to trimming and J lost 3 bases; unmatched junction nucleotides: 14. The CDR3 contains 19 residues. The germline V gene has CDR1 DFQATT and CDR2 SNEGSKA (reference sequence). CDR3 in DNA: TGCAGTGCTAGAGATGAGGGACTAGCGGGGTGGGAAAGTGACTACGAGCAGTACTTC. It yields the protein CSARDEGLAGWESDYEQYF.

This chain uses TRBV7-6 with TRBJ2-2; D remains ambiguous. In germline, CDR1 is SGHVS, CDR2 FNYEAQ. The CDR3 consists of 14 residues. V was trimmed by 3 bases and J by 2 bases, leaving 7 bases between them. The CDR3 reads CASSFADNTGELFF. The CDR3 bases are TGTGCCAGCAGCTTTGCCGACAACACCGGGGAGCTGTTTTTT.

This clonotype has ten or more counts. V gene TRBV7-8 combines with J gene TRBJ1-1; possible D gene TRBD1, 6 bases. The V and J ends lost 5 bases and 8 bases respectively, with 18 bases between them. Germline V gives CDR1 SGHVS, CDR2 FQNEAQ. CDR3 size: 14 residues. The chain's CDR3 is CASSLVRGAGEAFF. The CDR3 DNA reads TGTGCCAGCAGCCTAGTGAGGGGGGCGGGAGAAGCTTTCTTT. Filled out from reference TRBV7-8 and TRBJ1-1, the complete variable domain reads GAGVSQSPRYKVAKRGQDVALRCDPISGHVSLFWYQQALGQGPEFLTYFQNEAQLDKSGLPSDRFFAERPEGSVSTLKIQRTQQEDSAVYLCASSLVRGAGEAFFGQGTRLTVV.

This clonotype was detected once. This chain joins TRBV4-3 and TRBJ1-1; TRBD1 might be the D (6 bases). The CDR3 totals 15 residues. Trimming left V 0 bases short and J 3 bases short, with 11 bases between. Per the germline V gene, CDR1 is LGHNA and CDR2 is YSLEER. In nucleotides, the CDR3 is TGCGCCAGCAGCCAAGAACGGCAGGGGTACACTGAAGCTTTCTTT. It specifies CASSQERQGYTEAFF.

On this clonotype itself: One base away lies a much larger clone, so this may be a sequencing read error. The chain is built from TRBV5-1 and TRBJ2-5, with unresolved D. Trimming shortened V by 3 bases and J by 1 base, and 7 bases separated the two germline ends. There are 13 residues in the CDR3. Germline CDR1 SGHRS, CDR2 YFSETQ. The CDR3 bases are TGCGCCAGCAGCTACGTGCTCCAAGAGACCCAGTACTTC. It specifies CASSYVLQETQYF. Full variable domain (missing parts from reference TRBV5-1 and TRBJ2-5): KAGVTQTPRYLIKTRGQQVTLSCSPISGHRSVSWYQQTPGQGLQFLFEYFSETQRNKGNFPGRFSGRQFSNSRSEMNVSTLELGDSALYLCASSYVLQETQYFGPGTRLLVL.

The chain combines TRBV4-2 with TRBJ2-7; D may correspond to TRBD1 or TRBD2 (5 bases each). The germline gives CDR1 LGHNA, CDR2 YNFKEQ. This CDR3 region has 13 residues. V gave up 4 bases and J gave up 3 bases, with 10 bases separating them. CDR3: CASSPRDGYEQYF. CDR3 nucleotide sequence: TGTGCCAGCAGCCCCCGGGACGGCTACGAGCAGTACTTC.

The rearrangement joins TRBV12-3 or TRBV12-4 to TRBJ1-4, with D maybe TRBD1 (6 bases). Trimming pared 6 bases from V and 3 bases from J, leaving 17 bases between. The CDR3 extends over 16 amino acids. CDR3 protein: CASRLTVRGSNEKLFF. The DNA of the CDR3 is TGTGCCAGCAGGTTGACCGTCAGGGGTTCTAATGAAAAACTGTTTTTT.

The chain uses TRBV12-3 or TRBV12-4 and TRBJ2-1; no firm D call. Trimming stripped 7 bases from V and 8 bases from J, with 12 bases between. This CDR3 has 12 residues. CDR3 region: CASTVGVYEQFF. The CDR3 bases are TGTGCCAGCACCGTCGGTGTATATGAGCAGTTCTTC.

The sample holds many counts of this clonotype. The genes are TRBV2 and TRBJ1-5; no clear D. The V end was cut by 5 bases, the J end by 9 bases, with 14 bases between. The germline V gene encodes CDR1 SNHLY and CDR2 FYNNEI. This CDR3 region has 13 residues. The CDR3 DNA reads TGTGCCAGCAGTTCGTCGAGCGGTGTGCCCCAGCATTTT. Protein sequence: CASSSSSGVPQHF.

This sequence joins TRBV19 and TRBJ2-5; tentative D call: TRBD1 (6 bases). Germline assignment: CDR1 LNHDA and CDR2 SQIVND (reference sequence). Trimming stripped 9 bases from V and 2 bases from J, with 13 bases between. This CDR3 is built from 13 residues. The CDR3 nucleotides are TGTGCCAGCTCAAGGACAGAACAAGAGACCCAGTACTTC. Translating it yields CASSRTEQETQYF.

CDR3: CSAPQGTANTEAFF. CDR3 DNA: TGCAGTGCTCCTCAAGGGACCGCGAACACTGAAGCTTTCTTT. The chain is built from TRBV20-1 and TRBJ1-1; D perhaps matches TRBD1 (5 bases). This CDR3 contains 14 residues. V was cut by 5 bases and J by 1 base, with 14 bases left in between. Germline-derived CDR1 and CDR2 are DFQATT and SNEGSKA (reference sequence).

This chain joins TRBV11-2 and TRBJ1-1, with a possible D match to TRBD1 (6 bases). CDR1 and CDR2 (germline): SGHAT, FQNNGV. The CDR3 totals 17 residues. V was shortened by 2 bases and J by 0 bases, with 16 bases between the two germline ends. The CDR3, as DNA: TGTGCCAGCAGCTTATGGGGTGTAGGACAGATGAACACTGAAGCTTTCTTT. Protein product: CASSLWGVGQMNTEAFF.

This clonotype has at least ten counts. V and J are TRBV7-9 and TRBJ1-4, with a weak D call TRBD1 (5 bases). CDR1 and CDR2 (germline): SEHNR, FQNEAQ (reference sequence). This CDR3 has 15 residues. V was cut by 1 base and J by 8 bases, with 14 bases left in between. CDR3 bases: TGTGCCAGCAGCTTAGTCGGGGGGAATCGAGAAAAACTGTTTTTT. Translation: CASSLVGGNREKLFF.

This clonotype has a count of ten or more. The J gene is TRBJ2-2, the V gene TRBV20-1, with D tentatively TRBD2 (6 bases). From germline, CDR1 is DFQATT and CDR2 SNEGSKA (reference sequence). The V end lost 3 bases, the J end lost 6 bases, and 14 bases lay between the germline ends. The CDR3 sequence is 14 residues long. CDR3 nucleotides: TGCAGTGCTAGGTGGGGCGGGGAGGCCGGGGAGCTGTTTTTT. This encodes CSARWGGEAGELFF.

This clonotype was observed many times. V is TRBV20-1 and J is TRBJ2-7; 12 nucleotides line up with TRBD2. The germline V gene encodes CDR1 DFQATT and CDR2 SNEGSKA (reference sequence). The CDR3 sequence is 15 residues long. Trimming removed 6 bases from V and 6 bases from J; junction bases left unmatched: 12. The CDR3 protein is CSAGLAGGLQFEQYF. The CDR3 region has the DNA TGCAGTGCCGGTCTAGCGGGGGGGCTTCAGTTCGAGCAGTACTTC.

This clonotype appeared a single time. The chain couples TRBV7-6 to TRBJ1-6, with D possibly being TRBD1 (6 bases). CDR3 size: 12 residues. Germline CDR1 is SGHVS and CDR2 is FNYEAQ. V lost 5 bases and J 11 bases, leaving 10 bases between the germline ends. CDR3 DNA sequence: TGTGCCAGCAGCCCCGAGGGGGCACCCCTCCACTTT. It specifies CASSPEGAPLHF.

The rearrangement uses TRBV2 and TRBJ1-5, with D perhaps TRBD1 (6 bases). V lost 3 bases to trimming and J lost 5 bases, with 11 bases between them. The CDR3 covers 14 residues. Looked up from germline, CDR1 is SNHLY and CDR2 is FYNNEI. DNA for the CDR3: TGTGCCAGCAGTGATACCGGGGGCCATCAGCCCCAGCATTTT. The encoded protein is CASSDTGGHQPQHF.

Concerning this clonotype: A much larger clone is a single base away; this may be a read error. This chain links TRBV6-1 with TRBJ2-5; D perhaps matches TRBD2 (6 bases). This CDR3 spans 16 amino acids. Germline CDR1 is MNHNS and CDR2 is SASEGT. V gave up 6 bases and J gave up 7 bases, with 24 bases separating them. CDR3 protein: CASRPTGGVGGGTQYF. DNA for the CDR3: TGTGCCAGCAGACCCACTGGAGGGGTCGGTGGGGGGACCCAGTACTTC.

The V gene is TRBV7-2, the J gene TRBJ2-7, with D tentatively TRBD2 (5 bases). CDR1 and CDR2 (germline): SGHTA, FQGNSA. The CDR3 totals 12 residues. V was pared by 5 bases and J by 11 bases, with 16 bases between. As DNA, the CDR3 is TGTGCCAGCAGCCGGGATGCGCCCGGGGAGTACTTC. Translation gives CASSRDAPGEYF. The full variable domain, rest sourced from reference TRBV7-2 and TRBJ2-7, is GAGVSQSPSNKVTEKGKDVELRCDPISGHTALYWYRQSLGQGLEFLIYFQGNSAPDKSGLPSDRFSAERTGGSVSTLTIQRTQQEDSAVYLCASSRDAPGEYFGPGTRLTVT.

V gene TRBV7-3 combines with J gene TRBJ1-3; no clear D. In germline, CDR1 is SGHTA, CDR2 FQGTGA. The CDR3 runs 18 residues. V was shortened by 1 base and J by 0 bases, with 16 bases between the two germline ends. CDR3 region: CASSLIAGSPSSGNTIYF. CDR3 DNA: TGTGCCAGCAGCTTAATTGCCGGTTCGCCCAGCTCTGGAAACACCATATATTTT.

The count of this clonotype is one. The chain uses TRBV7-2 and TRBJ2-2, with D possibly being TRBD2 (6 bases). CDR1 and CDR2 from the germline V gene are SGHTA and FQGNSA. The CDR3 covers 13 residues. Trimming removed 5 bases from V and 4 bases from J, with 8 bases in between. The CDR3 DNA is TGTGCCAGCAGCCCGACTAGCACCGGGGAGCTGTTTTTT. Encoded protein: CASSPTSTGELFF.

This chain joins TRBV7-2 and TRBJ2-5; D gene unclear. The CDR3 is made up of 15 amino acids. Germline loops: CDR1 SGHTA, CDR2 FQGNSA. Trimming stripped 1 base from V and 5 bases from J, with 14 bases between. The CDR3 sequence: CASSLVWGLRETQYF. CDR3 bases: TGTGCCAGCAGCTTAGTTTGGGGATTGCGGGAGACCCAGTACTTC. Full variable domain (missing parts from reference TRBV7-2 and TRBJ2-5): GAGVSQSPSNKVTEKGKDVELRCDPISGHTALYWYRQSLGQGLEFLIYFQGNSAPDKSGLPSDRFSAERTGGSVSTLTIQRTQQEDSAVYLCASSLVWGLRETQYFGPGTRLLVL.

This sequence joins TRBV15 and TRBJ1-1; no clear D gene. The CDR3 has 16 residues. Trimming pared 0 bases from V and 3 bases from J, leaving 14 bases between. From germline, CDR1 is LNHNV and CDR2 YYDKDF (reference sequence). Written as DNA, the CDR3 is TGTGCCACCAGCAGAGATCTGACCCGAGTGTACACTGAAGCTTTCTTT. It is translated as CATSRDLTRVYTEAFF.

As concerns this clonotype: A read error may produce the germline difference seen at one junction end. This CDR3 is CASSTRVVSGTGAFF. CDR3 in DNA: TGTGCCAGCAGCACACGCGTGGTTTCCGGTACTGGAGCTTTCTTT. The gene calls are TRBV7-8 and TRBJ1-1; D is undetermined. This CDR3 has 15 amino acids. Per the germline V gene, CDR1 is SGHVS and CDR2 is FQNEAQ.